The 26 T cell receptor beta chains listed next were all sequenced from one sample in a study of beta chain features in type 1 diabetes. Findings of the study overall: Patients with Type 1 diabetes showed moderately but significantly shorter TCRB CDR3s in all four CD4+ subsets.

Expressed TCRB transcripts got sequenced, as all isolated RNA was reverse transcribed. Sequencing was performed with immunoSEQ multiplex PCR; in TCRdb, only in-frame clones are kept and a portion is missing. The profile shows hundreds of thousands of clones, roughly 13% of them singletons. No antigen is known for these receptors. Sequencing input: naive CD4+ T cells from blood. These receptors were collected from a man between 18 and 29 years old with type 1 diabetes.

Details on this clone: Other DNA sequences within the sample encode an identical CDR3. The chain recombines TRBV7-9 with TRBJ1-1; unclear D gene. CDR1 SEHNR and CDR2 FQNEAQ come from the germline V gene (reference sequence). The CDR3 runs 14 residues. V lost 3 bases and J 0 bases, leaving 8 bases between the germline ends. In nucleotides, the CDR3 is TGTGCCAGCAGCTTGGCGGGGTTGAACACTGAAGCTTTCTTT. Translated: CASSLAGLNTEAFF.

CDR3 in DNA: TGTGCCAGCAGCCAAGCCGGGACAGGGGTTCATGGCTACACCTTC. Its translation: CASSQAGTGVHGYTF. The rearrangement uses TRBV14 and TRBJ1-2; 10 bases fit TRBD1. Trimming at V came to 1 base and at J to 6 bases, leaving 5 bases not matched to a gene. The CDR3 runs 15 residues. Per germline, CDR1 SGHDN and CDR2 FVKESK.

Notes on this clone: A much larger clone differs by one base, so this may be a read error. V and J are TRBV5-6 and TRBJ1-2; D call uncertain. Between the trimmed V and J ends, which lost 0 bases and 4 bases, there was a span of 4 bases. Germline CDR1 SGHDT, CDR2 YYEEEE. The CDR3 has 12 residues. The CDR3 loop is CASSLDIYGYTF. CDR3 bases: TGTGCCAGCAGCTTGGACATCTATGGCTACACCTTC.

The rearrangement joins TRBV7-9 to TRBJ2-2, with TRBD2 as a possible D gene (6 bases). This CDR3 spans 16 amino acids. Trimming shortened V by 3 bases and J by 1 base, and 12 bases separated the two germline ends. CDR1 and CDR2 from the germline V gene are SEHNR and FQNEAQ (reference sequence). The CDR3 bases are TGTGCCAGCAGCTTCCAGGGACTCCTGAACACCGGGGAGCTGTTTTTT. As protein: CASSFQGLLNTGELFF.

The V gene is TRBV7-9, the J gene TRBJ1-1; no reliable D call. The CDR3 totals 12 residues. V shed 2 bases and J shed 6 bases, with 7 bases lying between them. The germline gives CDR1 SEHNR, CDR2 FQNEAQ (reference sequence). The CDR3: CASSLNFPEAFF. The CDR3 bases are TGTGCCAGCAGCTTAAATTTCCCTGAAGCTTTCTTT.

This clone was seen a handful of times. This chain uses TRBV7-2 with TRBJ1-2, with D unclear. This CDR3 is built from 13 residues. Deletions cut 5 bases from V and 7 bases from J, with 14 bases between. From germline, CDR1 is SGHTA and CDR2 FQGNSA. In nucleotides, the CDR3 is TGTGCCAGCAGCCGTCGCGAACCCGGTGGCTACACCTTC. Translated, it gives CASSRREPGGYTF.

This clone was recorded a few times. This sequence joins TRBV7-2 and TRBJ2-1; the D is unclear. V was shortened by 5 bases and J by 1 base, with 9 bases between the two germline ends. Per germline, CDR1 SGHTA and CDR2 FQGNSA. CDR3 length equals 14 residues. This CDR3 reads CASSPDLSYNEQFF. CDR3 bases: TGTGCCAGCAGCCCTGATCTTTCCTACAATGAGCAGTTCTTC. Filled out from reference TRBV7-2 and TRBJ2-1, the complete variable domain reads GAGVSQSPSNKVTEKGKDVELRCDPISGHTALYWYRQSLGQGLEFLIYFQGNSAPDKSGLPSDRFSAERTGGSVSTLTIQRTQQEDSAVYLCASSPDLSYNEQFFGPGTRLTVL.

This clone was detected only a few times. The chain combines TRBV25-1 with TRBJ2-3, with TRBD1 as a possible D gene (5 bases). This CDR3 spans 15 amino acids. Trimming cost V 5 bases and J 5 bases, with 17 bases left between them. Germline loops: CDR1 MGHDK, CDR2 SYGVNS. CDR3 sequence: CASSSGRVDRDTQYF. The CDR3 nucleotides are TGTGCCAGCAGTTCAGGGCGAGTTGATAGAGATACGCAGTATTTT.

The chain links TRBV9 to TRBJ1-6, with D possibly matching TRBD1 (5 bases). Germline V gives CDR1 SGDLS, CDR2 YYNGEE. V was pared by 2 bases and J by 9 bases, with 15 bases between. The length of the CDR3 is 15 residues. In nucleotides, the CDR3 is TGTGCCAGCAGCGTCGGCCCCTTCGGGGGTTCACCCCTCCACTTT. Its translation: CASSVGPFGGSPLHF. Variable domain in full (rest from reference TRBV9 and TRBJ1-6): DSGVTQTPKHLITATGQRVTLRCSPRSGDLSVYWYQQSLDQGLQFLIQYYNGEERAKGNILERFSAQQFPDLHSELNLSSLELGDSALYFCASSVGPFGGSPLHFGNGTRLTVT.

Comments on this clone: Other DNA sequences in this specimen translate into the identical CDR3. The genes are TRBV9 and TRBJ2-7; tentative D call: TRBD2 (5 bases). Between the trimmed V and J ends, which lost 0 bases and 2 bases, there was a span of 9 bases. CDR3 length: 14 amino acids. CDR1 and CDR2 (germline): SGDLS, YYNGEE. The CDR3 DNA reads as TGTGCCAGCAGCGTAGACCCGGGAACCTACGAGCAGTACTTC. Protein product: CASSVDPGTYEQYF.

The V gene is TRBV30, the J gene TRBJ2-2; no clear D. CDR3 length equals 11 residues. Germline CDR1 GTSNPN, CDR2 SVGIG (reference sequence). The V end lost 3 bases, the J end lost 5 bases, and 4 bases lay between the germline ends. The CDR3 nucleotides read TGTGCCTGGAGGCGGACCGGGGAGCTGTTTTTT. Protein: CAWRRTGELFF.

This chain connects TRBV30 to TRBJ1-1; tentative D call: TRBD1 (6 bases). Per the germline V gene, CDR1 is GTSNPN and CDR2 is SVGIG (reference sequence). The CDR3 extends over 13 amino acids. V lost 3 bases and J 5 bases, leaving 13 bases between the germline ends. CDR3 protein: CAWRRGGATEAFF. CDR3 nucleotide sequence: TGTGCCTGGAGGAGAGGGGGGGCGACTGAAGCTTTCTTT.

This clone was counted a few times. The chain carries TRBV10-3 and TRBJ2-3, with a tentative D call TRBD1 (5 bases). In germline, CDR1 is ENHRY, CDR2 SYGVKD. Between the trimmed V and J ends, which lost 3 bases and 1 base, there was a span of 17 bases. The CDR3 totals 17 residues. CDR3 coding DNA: TGTGCCATCAGTGAAGAGCAGGGCCCTATAGGCACAGATACGCAGTATTTT. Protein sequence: CAISEEQGPIGTDTQYF.

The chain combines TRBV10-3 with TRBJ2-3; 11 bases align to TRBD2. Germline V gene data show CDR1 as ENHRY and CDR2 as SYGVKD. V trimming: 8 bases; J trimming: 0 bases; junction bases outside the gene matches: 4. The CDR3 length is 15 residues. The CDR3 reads CAIHGTSGSTDTQYF. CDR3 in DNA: TGTGCCATCCATGGGACTAGCGGAAGCACAGATACGCAGTATTTT.

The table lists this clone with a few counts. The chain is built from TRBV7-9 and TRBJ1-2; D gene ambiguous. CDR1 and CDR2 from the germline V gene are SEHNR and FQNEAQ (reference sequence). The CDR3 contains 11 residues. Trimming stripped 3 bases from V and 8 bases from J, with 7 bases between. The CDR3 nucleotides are TGTGCCAGCAGCTTCGTCGGAGGCTACACCTTC. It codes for CASSFVGGYTF.

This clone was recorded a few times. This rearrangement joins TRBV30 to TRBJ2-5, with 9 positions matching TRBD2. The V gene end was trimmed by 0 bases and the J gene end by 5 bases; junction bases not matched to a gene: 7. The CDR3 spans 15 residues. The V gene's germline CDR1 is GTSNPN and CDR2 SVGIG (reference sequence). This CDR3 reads CAWSVQGLASETQYF. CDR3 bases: TGTGCCTGGAGTGTCCAGGGACTAGCTTCGGAGACCCAGTACTTC.

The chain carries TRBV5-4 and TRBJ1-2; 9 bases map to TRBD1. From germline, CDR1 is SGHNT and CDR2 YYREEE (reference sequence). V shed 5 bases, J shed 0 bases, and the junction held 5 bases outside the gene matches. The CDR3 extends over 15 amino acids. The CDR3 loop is CASREGQGTNYGYTF. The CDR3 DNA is TGTGCCAGCAGGGAGGGACAGGGAACTAACTATGGCTACACCTTC. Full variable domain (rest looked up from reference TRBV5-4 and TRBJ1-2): ETGVTQSPTHLIKTRGQQVTLRCSSQSGHNTVSWYQQALGQGPQFIFQYYREEENGRGNFPPRFSGLQFPNYSSELNVNALELDDSALYLCASREGQGTNYGYTFGSGTRLTVV.

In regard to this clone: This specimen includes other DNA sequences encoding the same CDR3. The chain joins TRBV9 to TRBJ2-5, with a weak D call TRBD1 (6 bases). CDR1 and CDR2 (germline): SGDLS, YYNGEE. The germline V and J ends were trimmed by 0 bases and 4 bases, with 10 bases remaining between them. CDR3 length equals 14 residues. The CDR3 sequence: CASSVGGGAETQYF. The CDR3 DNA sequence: TGTGCCAGCAGCGTAGGTGGGGGCGCAGAGACCCAGTACTTC.

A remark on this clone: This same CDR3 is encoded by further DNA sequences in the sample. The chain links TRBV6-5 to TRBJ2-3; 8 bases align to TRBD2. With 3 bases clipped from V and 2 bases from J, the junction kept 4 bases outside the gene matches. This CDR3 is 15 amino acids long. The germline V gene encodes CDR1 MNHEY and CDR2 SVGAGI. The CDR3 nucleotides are TGTGCCAGCAGTTATGGCGGGGGGAACACAGATACGCAGTATTTT. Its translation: CASSYGGGNTDTQYF.

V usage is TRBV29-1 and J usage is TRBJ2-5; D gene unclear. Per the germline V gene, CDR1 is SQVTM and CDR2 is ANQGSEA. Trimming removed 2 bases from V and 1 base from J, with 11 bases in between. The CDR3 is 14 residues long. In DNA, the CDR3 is TGCAGCGTTGAATGGGGTGACCTCCAAGAGACCCAGTACTTC. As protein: CSVEWGDLQETQYF.

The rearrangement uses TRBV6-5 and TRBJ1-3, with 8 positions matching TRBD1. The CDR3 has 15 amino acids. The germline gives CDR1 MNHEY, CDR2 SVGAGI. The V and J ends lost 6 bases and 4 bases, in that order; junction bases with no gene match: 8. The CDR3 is CASSPTGQVGNTIYF. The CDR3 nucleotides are TGTGCCAGCAGCCCGACGGGACAGGTGGGAAACACCATATATTTT.

The CDR3: CASSPWDLKNYGYTF. The CDR3 nucleotides are TGTGCCAGCTCACCTTGGGATTTGAAGAACTATGGCTACACCTTC. This rearrangement joins TRBV18 to TRBJ1-2; D gene ambiguous. Trimming left V 3 bases short and J 2 bases short, with 13 bases between. The CDR3 is 15 residues long. Per germline, CDR1 KGHSH and CDR2 LQKENI. Looking up the rest from reference TRBV18 and TRBJ1-2 gives the full variable domain: NAGVMQNPRHLVRRRGQEARLRCSPMKGHSHVYWYRQLPEEGLKFMVYLQKENIIDESGMPKERFSAEFPKEGPSILRIQQVVRGDSAAYFCASSPWDLKNYGYTFGSGTRLTVV.

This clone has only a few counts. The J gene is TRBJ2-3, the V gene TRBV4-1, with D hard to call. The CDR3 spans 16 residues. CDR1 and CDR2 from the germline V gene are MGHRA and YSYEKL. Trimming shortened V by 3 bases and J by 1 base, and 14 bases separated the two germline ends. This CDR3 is CASSQPWAIGTDTQYF. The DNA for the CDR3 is TGCGCCAGCAGCCAGCCCTGGGCGATCGGCACAGATACGCAGTATTTT.

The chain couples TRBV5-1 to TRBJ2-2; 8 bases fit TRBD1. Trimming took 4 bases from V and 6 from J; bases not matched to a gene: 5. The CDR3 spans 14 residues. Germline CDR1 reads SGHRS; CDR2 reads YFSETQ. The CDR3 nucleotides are TGCGCCAGCAGCCTGGGACAGGTGTCCGGGGAGCTGTTTTTT. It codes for CASSLGQVSGELFF.

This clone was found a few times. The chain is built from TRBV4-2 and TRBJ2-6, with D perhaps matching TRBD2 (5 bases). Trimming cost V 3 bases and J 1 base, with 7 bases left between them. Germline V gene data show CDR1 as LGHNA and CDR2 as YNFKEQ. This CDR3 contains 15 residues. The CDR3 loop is CASSQTISGANVLTF. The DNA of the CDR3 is TGTGCCAGCAGCCAGACTATTTCTGGGGCCAACGTCCTGACTTTC.

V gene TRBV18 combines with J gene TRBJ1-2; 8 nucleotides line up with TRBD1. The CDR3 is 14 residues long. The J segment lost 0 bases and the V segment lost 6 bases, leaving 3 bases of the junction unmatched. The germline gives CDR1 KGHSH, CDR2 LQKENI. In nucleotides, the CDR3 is TGTGCCAGCTCCCAGGGGGCAACTAACTATGGCTACACCTTC. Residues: CASSQGATNYGYTF.